Reported below is one TCR beta chain. This may be a read error: a much more frequent sequence differs by one nucleotide. This CDR3 is missing its conserved last phenylalanine or tryptophan, likely due to a read error. This specimen belongs to a study of T cells in Graves' hyperthyroidism and ophthalmopathy. The TCR beta CDR3 regions underwent amplification using RNA transcripts as the source. TCR CDR3 regions were first amplified by RT-PCR with HTBI primers. TCRdb redid the calling of the multiplex PCR reads with MiXCR, one entry per CDR3 protein. The data hold around 300,000 distinct CDR3 sequences, with more than 10% observed a single time. This CDR3 contains 12 residues. The germline V and J ends were trimmed by 5 bases and 5 bases, with 9 bases remaining between them. Per the germline V gene, CDR1 is MNHNS and CDR2 is SASEGT.

Material for sequencing was blood. The V and J genes are TRBV6-1 and TRBJ1-1, with D possibly matching TRBD1 (5 bases). This sequence originates from a woman aged 30 to 39 with Graves' hyperthyroidism that later progressed to Graves' ophthalmopathy. The CDR3 coding sequence is TGTGCCAGCAGTCGCGAGGGGACTGAAGCTTTCCTT. It is translated as CASSREGTEAFL.